The next 5 T cell receptor beta chains were all read from a single sample in a study of T cells in Graves' hyperthyroidism and ophthalmopathy (dated by TCRdb to about 2019). To prepare the library, multiplex PCR was applied. TCRdb names Illumina HiSeq 2000 as the instrument used. The TCR beta CDR3 regions were amplified from the RNA transcripts. For the first round of RT-PCR on the TCR CDR3, the HTBI primer set was used together with the Qiagen OneStep RT-PCR kit. Starting from the raw public reads, TCRdb applied fastp trimming at Q25, assembled clones with MiXCR and retained in-frame beta chains. Rows are unified per CDR3 protein, each entry keeping the most common DNA and genes. The sample contains some 560,000 distinct CDR3 sequences, 15% to 18% of them found a single time. 7.3% of the sample belongs to the ten largest clones. Sequencing was carried out using blood. The receptors derive from a woman in her twenties or thirties with Graves' hyperthyroidism.

This clonotype showed up many times. V is TRBV12-3 or TRBV12-4 and J is TRBJ1-4, with D perhaps TRBD1 (5 bases). This CDR3 region has 17 residues. V was trimmed by 4 bases and J by 7 bases, leaving 22 bases between them. The CDR3 is CASSWTGQPAGGEKLFF. In nucleotides, the CDR3 is TGTGCCAGCAGTTGGACGGGGCAGCCGGCAGGCGGTGAAAAACTGTTTTTT.

A few counts support this clonotype. The rearrangement joins TRBV10-3 to TRBJ2-3, with 10 bases matching TRBD1. V gave up 7 bases and J gave up 3 bases; unmatched junction bases: 1. The V gene's germline CDR1 is ENHRY and CDR2 SYGVKD. The CDR3 contains 13 residues. The CDR3 loop reads CAIMGQGTDTQYF. The CDR3 DNA sequence: TGTGCCATCATGGGACAGGGGACAGATACGCAGTATTTT.

The rearrangement joins TRBV18 to TRBJ1-1, with TRBD1 identical over 9 bases. CDR1 and CDR2 (germline): KGHSH, LQKENI. The CDR3 sequence is 13 residues long. Trimming took 3 bases from V and 6 from J; bases not matched to a gene: 2. CDR3 in amino acids: CASSPGTGPEAFF. In DNA form, the CDR3 reads TGTGCCAGCTCACCGGGGACAGGGCCTGAAGCTTTCTTT.

The chain joins TRBV20-1 to TRBJ2-7; 12 positions agree with TRBD2. The CDR3 covers 13 residues. Trimming cost V 3 bases and J 6 bases; bases outside gene matches: 3. Germline loops: CDR1 DFQATT, CDR2 SNEGSKA (reference sequence). The CDR3 sequence: CSARTSGRSEQYF. The CDR3 DNA is TGCAGTGCTAGGACTAGCGGGAGAAGCGAGCAGTACTTC.

J is TRBJ2-7 and V is TRBV12-3 or TRBV12-4; TRBD2 agrees at 7 bases. The V segment lost 0 bases and the J segment 4 bases; nucleotides outside the gene matches: 9. The length of the CDR3 is 16 residues. The CDR3 bases are TGTGCCAGCAGTTTAGCGCCAGGCGGGAGACGGTACGAGCAGTACTTC. Its protein is CASSLAPGGRRYEQYF.